This T cell receptor (beta chain) was captured in a study of T cell responses to AZD1222 COVID-19 vaccine. Study context: Second doses at about 4 or about 12 weeks were pooled. Notes on the study in general: The span of vaccine-associated CD4 TCRs extended across spike, with dominance at 160-218 and 743-854. Two AZD1222 administrations were followed by greater Spike-specific TCR breadth and depth. Of the AZD1222 recipients, only 5 or 6 were seropositive at baseline.

Germline V CDR1 and CDR2: MDHEN, SYDVKM. V dropped 5 bases and J dropped 4 bases, with 11 bases sitting between them. The CDR3 spans 13 residues. This clone is a singleton in its sample. Its target is not known. Data came from immunoSEQ multiplex PCR; TCRdb stores just in-frame clones and leaves some out. The sample yields 150,000 or so clones, roughly 94% seen once. The TCR comes from an adult in good health. Sequenced here: peripheral blood, sampled on day 0 of AZD1222 vaccination. This chain links TRBV28 with TRBJ1-1, with D tentatively TRBD1 (5 bases). The CDR3 here is CASSTRGGTEAFF. CDR3 coding DNA: TGTGCCAGCAGTACCCGGGGGGGCACTGAAGCTTTCTTT. Together with reference TRBV28 and TRBJ1-1, the CDR3 gives the full variable domain: DVKVTQSSRYLVKRTGEKVFLECVQDMDHENMFWYRQDPGLGLRLIYFSYDVKMKEKGDIPEGYSVSREKKERFSLILESASTNQTSMYLCASSTRGGTEAFFGQGTRLTVV.